This T cell receptor beta chain derives from a study of OX40 agonist ivuxolimab in advanced cancers. Study as a whole: All patients had ivuxolimab intravenously every 2 weeks at 0.01 to 10 mg/kg. General study results and limits: Averaged across samples, CD8+ T cells carried more expanded clones than CD4+ did. Some of the nonresponding patients also showed low levels of normalized T-cell clonal expansion.

Note on this clone: Its antigen remains unknown.

Germline CDR1 and CDR2: SGHDT and YYEEEE. The CDR3 loop spans 12 amino acids. V was clipped by 0 bases and J by 7 bases, with 7 bases between them. Generated by immunoSEQ multiplex PCR, the TCRdb table keeps only in-frame clones and is missing some. The sample lists tens of thousands of clones; around nine tenths were seen once. The chain links TRBV5-6 to TRBJ1-1; no definite D call. This clonotype was obtained from an adult with an advanced solid tumor such as melanoma, head and neck, liver or kidney cancer. The specimen comprised CD4+ or CD8+ T cells sorted from blood, sampled in a trial of the OX40 agonist ivuxolimab. The CDR3 DNA is TGTGCCAGCAGCTTGGTAGGGTTTGAAGCTTTCTTT. Translating gives CASSLVGFEAFF.